This T cell receptor beta chain stems from a study of control samples from healthy donors and cancer patients. The CDR3 contains 18 residues. Germline V gene data show CDR1 as SGHRS and CDR2 as YFSETQ. Germline trimming cut 4 bases from V and 1 base from J; bases unmatched to any gene: 6. The data were produced by immunoSEQ multiplex PCR, yet TCRdb's version contains in-frame clones alone and is incomplete. This table has roughly 100,000 clones, around 82% appearing once. The genes are TRBV5-1 and TRBJ2-3; TRBD2 matches at 16 bases. The specimen was blood. The sequence came from a woman between 45 and 60 years old in good health. The CDR3 here is CASSGGLAGGPGTDTQYF. Written as DNA, the CDR3 is TGCGCCAGCAGCGGGGGACTAGCGGGAGGGCCGGGCACAGATACGCAGTATTTT.